This is a list of T cell receptor beta chains from one sample in a study of control samples from healthy donors and cancer patients. Sequencing used immunoSEQ multiplex PCR; TCRdb keeps in-frame clones, though not all of them. The sample records about 110,000 clones, roughly 90% being singletons. Sequencing was performed on PBMCs. These receptors all come from a woman aged 55-75 years with lung cancer. The CDR3 runs from the conserved cysteine through the conserved F or W. A D gene is named only where the DNA matches it firmly. Size is omitted from some rows. Given values are once, few, many or a class for expanded clones.

v_gene	d_gene	abundance	len	j_gene	CDR3aa	CDR3nt
TRBV2	NA	NA	15	TRBJ1-1	CASSERRTANTEAFF	TGTGCCAGCAGTGAGAGACGGACAGCGAACACTGAAGCTTTCTTT
TRBV7-2	NA	NA	13	TRBJ2-2	CASSSRGAGELFF	TGTGCCAGCAGCTCCAGGGGCGCCGGGGAGCTGTTTTTT
TRBV25-1	NA	NA	17	TRBJ2-3	CASSSQGAGLNLDTQYF	TGTGCCAGCAGTAGTCAGGGCGCAGGGCTCAACCTAGATACGCAGTATTTT
TRBV6-6	NA	few	20	TRBJ2-7	CASSDTEGLGRTNHLYEQYF	TGTGCCAGCAGCGATACGGAGGGACTCGGACGAACGAACCATCTATACGAGCAGTACTTC
TRBV19	TRBD1	few	16	TRBJ1-5	CASSLGQGRFNQPQHF	TGTGCCAGTAGTCTCGGACAGGGGAGATTCAATCAGCCCCAGCATTTT
TRBV11-2	NA	NA	14	TRBJ1-1	CASSLEGSNTEAFF	TGTGCCAGCAGCTTAGAGGGTTCGAACACTGAAGCTTTCTTT
TRBV19	NA	NA	12	TRBJ1-5	CASSIQPGPQHF	TGTGCCAGTAGTATACAGCCCGGGCCCCAGCATTTT
TRBV6-1	NA	NA	14	TRBJ2-2	CASSESPNTGELFF	TGTGCCAGCAGTGAAAGTCCTAACACCGGGGAGCTGTTTTTT
TRBV4-1	NA	NA	16	TRBJ1-5	CASSHDSGRTNQPQHF	TGCGCCAGCAGCCATGACTCTGGACGGACCAATCAGCCCCAGCATTTT
TRBV5-5	TRBD1	NA	14	TRBJ1-6	CASSLEGADSPLHF	TGTGCCAGCAGCTTGGAGGGGGCCGATTCACCCCTCCACTTT
TRBV9	NA	NA	16	TRBJ1-3	CASSVAAGASGNTIYF	TGTGCCAGCAGCGTAGCGGCAGGAGCCTCTGGAAACACCATATATTTT
TRBV16	NA	NA	14	TRBJ1-1	CASSRGSHETRAFF	TGTGCCAGCAGCCGCGGGAGCCACGAAACGCGGGCTTTCTTT
TRBV3-1/TRBV3-2	NA	NA	15	TRBJ1-6	CASRLLGGANSPLHF	TGTGCCAGCAGGTTGCTGGGGGGCGCGAATTCACCCCTCCACTTT
TRBV12-3/TRBV12-4	NA	few	13	TRBJ1-5	CASSPGSRQPQHF	TGTGCCAGCAGTCCCGGGAGTCGACAGCCCCAGCATTTT
TRBV5-4	NA	NA	15	TRBJ2-1	CASSLDTGVYNEQFF	TGTGCCAGCAGCTTGGATACAGGTGTTTACAATGAGCAGTTCTTC
TRBV28	NA	NA	14	TRBJ1-2	CASSSGTVIYGYTF	TGTGCCAGCAGTTCCGGGACCGTCATCTATGGCTACACCTTC
TRBV5-8	NA	NA	14	TRBJ2-7	CASSPQGMRGEQYF	TGTGCCAGCAGCCCACAGGGTATGCGCGGCGAGCAGTACTTC
TRBV10-3	NA	NA	15	TRBJ1-1	CAISEAGQLNTEAFF	TGTGCCATCAGTGAGGCCGGACAGCTGAACACTGAAGCTTTCTTT
TRBV12-3/TRBV12-4	NA	NA	13	TRBJ1-1	CASRDSMNTEAFF	TGTGCCAGCAGGGACAGTATGAACACTGAAGCTTTCTTT
TRBV3-1/TRBV3-2	NA	NA	15	TRBJ1-2	CASSLGQPPPYGYTF	TGTGCCAGCAGCCTTGGACAGCCGCCGCCCTATGGCTACACCTTC
TRBV6-5	NA	NA	13	TRBJ1-2	CASSLLANYGYTF	TGTGCCAGCAGTTTACTGGCGAACTATGGCTACACCTTC
TRBV9	NA	NA	16	TRBJ2-4	CASSVSRDLREGIQYF	TGTGCCAGCAGCGTCTCTCGGGACTTACGTGAGGGCATTCAGTACTTC
TRBV30	TRBD1	few	14	TRBJ1-1	CAGGGQGAFTEAFF	TGTGCCGGGGGCGGACAGGGGGCTTTCACTGAAGCTTTCTTT
TRBV3-1/TRBV3-2	NA	few	16	TRBJ1-2	CASSQTSGSLNYGYTF	TGTGCCAGCAGCCAAACCTCGGGCTCGCTAAACTATGGCTACACCTTC